Included here is one T cell receptor beta chain sequence, with context. The antigen remains undetermined. This sample was included in a study of T cells in Graves' hyperthyroidism and ophthalmopathy. Study findings and constraints: Researchers found most expanded thyroid clonotypes above 0.001 in blood as well. Prediction of ophthalmopathy progression came a median roughly 6.6 months pre-onset.

Amplification targeted TCR beta CDR3 regions from RNA transcripts. With the HTBI primer set, the TCR CDR3 went through a first round of RT-PCR. A single record per CDR3 protein comes from TCRdb applying MiXCR to the multiplex PCR reads. The data contain approximately 200,000 distinct CDR3 sequences, around 20% of them singletons. J gave up 1 base and V 9 bases, and 7 bases lay outside the gene matches. The CDR3 length is 14 residues. CDR1 SGHTA and CDR2 FQGTGA come from the germline V gene. The TCR comes from a man aged 40-49 years with Graves' hyperthyroidism. The chain uses TRBV7-3 and TRBJ1-1, with TRBD1 matching 8 bases. Material: blood. CDR3 nucleotide sequence: TGTGCCAGTCTCCAGGGGGCGCCGAACACTGAAGCTTTCTTT. Translated: CASLQGAPNTEAFF.